This passage covers 20 T cell receptor beta chains from one sample sequenced in a study of blood T cell repertoires in COVID-19. The data were produced by immunoSEQ multiplex PCR, yet TCRdb's version contains in-frame clones alone and is incomplete. The table records around 500,000 clones, 88% of them present only once. Material for sequencing was PBMCs or T cells enriched from blood (not recorded which). The source is a woman in her fifties or sixties who had recovered from COVID-19.

The chain joins TRBV12-3 or TRBV12-4 to TRBJ2-3, with a possible D match to TRBD1 (7 bases). The CDR3 extends over 13 amino acids. Trimming stripped 4 bases from V and 7 bases from J, with 12 bases between. Here the CDR3 DNA reads TGTGCCAGCAGTTGGGCAGGGGGGAATACGCAGTATTTT. It specifies CASSWAGGNTQYF.

The chain uses TRBV12-5 and TRBJ2-3, with TRBD2 matching over 8 bases. Germline V lookup: CDR1 LGHNT, CDR2 FRNRAP. The CDR3 contains 18 residues. The ends lost 5 bases at V and 4 bases at J; junction bases unmatched: 17. CDR3 coding DNA: TGTGCTAGTGGTCCCGTTTCTGTAGCGGGGCAAGGGTCAGATACGCAGTATTTT. The encoded protein is CASGPVSVAGQGSDTQYF.

J is TRBJ1-1 and V is TRBV7-9; D is unclear. V lost 1 base and J 10 bases, leaving 13 bases between the germline ends. Germline CDR1 is SEHNR and CDR2 is FQNEAQ (reference sequence). This CDR3 comprises 13 residues. For the CDR3, the DNA is TGTGCCAGCAGCTTAGTAGTAGCGGCTAGAGCTTTCTTT. Translation: CASSLVVAARAFF.

The chain has TRBV19 and TRBJ1-5, with TRBD1 matching 7 bases. The CDR3 totals 15 residues. V shed 7 bases, J shed 2 bases, and the junction held 8 bases outside the gene matches. Germline assignment: CDR1 LNHDA and CDR2 SQIVND (reference sequence). The CDR3 DNA is TGTGCCAGTAAGGGGGGACAGTCCGGCAATCAGCCCCAGCATTTT. It translates to CASKGGQSGNQPQHF.

The J gene is TRBJ2-4, the V gene TRBV5-5, with 9 bases lining up with TRBD1. J lost 6 bases, V lost 2 bases, and 6 bases had no gene match. Germline V gene sequence: CDR1 SGHKS, CDR2 YYEKEE (reference sequence). This CDR3 is 15 amino acids long. The CDR3 spells CASSFRQGGGNIQYF. The CDR3 coding sequence is TGTGCCAGCAGCTTCCGACAGGGGGGTGGAAACATTCAGTACTTC.

V gene TRBV14 combines with J gene TRBJ1-1, with D possibly TRBD1 on 5 matching bases. From germline, CDR1 is SGHDN and CDR2 FVKESK. The germline V and J ends were trimmed by 1 base and 5 bases, with 11 bases remaining between them. The CDR3 is 14 amino acids. The CDR3 here is CASSQVVAGTEAFF. CDR3 nucleotide sequence: TGTGCCAGCAGCCAAGTAGTGGCAGGGACTGAAGCTTTCTTT.

The CDR3 reads CASSQYRERGGNEQFF. As DNA, the CDR3 is TGCGCCAGCAGCCAGTACCGTGAGCGGGGGGGCAATGAGCAGTTCTTC. V usage is TRBV4-1 and J usage is TRBJ2-1; 10 nucleotides agree with TRBD2. The CDR3 is made up of 16 amino acids. V gave up 3 bases and J gave up 6 bases; unmatched junction bases: 8. CDR1 is MGHRA, CDR2 YSYEKL, per germline.

The CDR3 DNA sequence: TGTGCCAGCAGGGGGGGACGACAGGGAGAAGCTTTCTTT. Amino acids: CASRGGRQGEAFF. The genes are TRBV12-3 or TRBV12-4 and TRBJ1-1; 7 bases are a match to TRBD1. V trimming: 6 bases; J trimming: 8 bases; junction bases outside the gene matches: 9. This CDR3 comprises 13 residues.

The CDR3 sequence: CASSQVGALPNYGYTF. In nucleotides, the CDR3 is TGTGCCAGCAGCCAAGTGGGGGCCCTCCCAAACTATGGCTACACCTTC. The rearrangement joins TRBV3-1 (or the pseudogene TRBV3-2) to TRBJ1-2; a possible D gene is TRBD1 (6 bases). There are 16 residues in the CDR3. The ends were cut back, 1 base at V and 2 bases at J, with 14 bases in the middle. The germline V gene has CDR1 LGHDT and CDR2 YNNKEL (reference sequence).

V usage is TRBV6-5 and J usage is TRBJ2-3; D is possibly TRBD1 (5 bases). Germline V gene sequence: CDR1 MNHEY, CDR2 SVGAGI. The CDR3 is 13 residues long. The germline V and J ends were trimmed by 2 bases and 5 bases, with 8 bases remaining between them. CDR3 DNA: TGTGCCAGCAGTTACGGGCAGGGAGATACGCAGTATTTT. Protein: CASSYGQGDTQYF.

The chain links TRBV2 to TRBJ1-1; weak D call: TRBD1 (5 bases). The V and J ends lost 4 bases and 4 bases respectively, with 16 bases between them. Looked up from germline, CDR1 is SNHLY and CDR2 is FYNNEI. The CDR3 consists of 15 residues. This CDR3 reads CASSGSIQETTEAFF. In nucleotides, the CDR3 is TGTGCCAGCAGTGGAAGCATACAGGAGACCACTGAAGCTTTCTTT.

The genes are TRBV5-8 and TRBJ1-2; unclear D gene. Trimming stripped 2 bases from V and 4 bases from J, with 12 bases between. The CDR3 is 14 amino acids. Germline values: CDR1 SGHTS, CDR2 YDEGEE. For the CDR3, the DNA is TGTGCCAGCAGCTTTCGACTGATGTTCTATGGCTACACCTTC. It specifies CASSFRLMFYGYTF.

The rearrangement uses TRBV19 and TRBJ1-1, with TRBD1 as a possible D gene (6 bases). V shed 5 bases and J shed 0 bases, with 16 bases lying between them. There are 16 residues in the CDR3. From germline, CDR1 is LNHDA and CDR2 SQIVND (reference sequence). Written as DNA, the CDR3 is TGTGCCAGTAGTTCGATAGGGGGACAAATGAACACTGAAGCTTTCTTT. This sequence encodes CASSSIGGQMNTEAFF. The entire variable domain, with the rest obtained from reference TRBV19 and TRBJ1-1, is as follows: DGGITQSPKYLFRKEGQNVTLSCEQNLNHDAMYWYRQDPGQGLRLIYYSQIVNDFQKGDIAEGYSVSREKKESFPLTVTSAQKNPTAFYLCASSSIGGQMNTEAFFGQGTRLTVV.

V and J are TRBV19 and TRBJ1-5; possible D gene TRBD1, 6 bases. The V gene lost 6 bases and the J gene lost 5 bases, with 17 bases spanning the gap. Germline CDR1 and CDR2: LNHDA and SQIVND (reference sequence). The CDR3 spans 15 residues. CDR3 amino acids: CASSNRRGEDQPQHF. CDR3 nucleotide sequence: TGTGCCAGTAGCAACCGCAGGGGAGAGGATCAGCCCCAGCATTTT. Combining the CDR3 with reference TRBV19 and TRBJ1-5 gives the whole variable domain DGGITQSPKYLFRKEGQNVTLSCEQNLNHDAMYWYRQDPGQGLRLIYYSQIVNDFQKGDIAEGYSVSREKKESFPLTVTSAQKNPTAFYLCASSNRRGEDQPQHFGDGTRLSIL.

This sequence joins TRBV3-1 (or the pseudogene TRBV3-2) and TRBJ2-5; 12 bases are a match to TRBD2. Germline V gene sequence: CDR1 LGHDT, CDR2 YNNKEL (reference sequence). Trimming at V came to 4 bases and at J to 1 base, leaving 4 bases not matched to a gene. The CDR3 is 16 amino acids. For the CDR3, the DNA is TGTGCCAGCAGCCGGACTAGCGGGGCTCCCCAAGAGACCCAGTACTTC. Its protein is CASSRTSGAPQETQYF.

The CDR3 nucleotides are TGTGCCAGCGGACAGTACAATGAGCAGTTCTTC. Residues: CASGQYNEQFF. The chain combines TRBV12-3 or TRBV12-4 with TRBJ2-1; TRBD1 might be the D (6 bases). V was cut by 8 bases and J by 4 bases, with 6 bases left in between. The CDR3 runs to 11 residues.

The chain is built from TRBV11-2 and TRBJ1-5; possibly TRBD1 for D (6 bases). The CDR3 runs to 15 residues. Germline V gene data show CDR1 as SGHAT and CDR2 as FQNNGV. V shed 0 bases and J shed 6 bases, with 12 bases lying between them. CDR3 residues: CASSLDPTGTQPQHF. DNA of the CDR3: TGTGCCAGCAGCTTAGACCCCACAGGGACTCAGCCCCAGCATTTT.

The J gene is TRBJ2-1, the V gene TRBV6-5; no definite D call. The V gene's germline CDR1 is MNHEY and CDR2 SVGAGI. The V end was cut by 0 bases, the J end by 5 bases, with 8 bases between. CDR3 length: 14 residues. Here the CDR3 reads CASSYSEGDNEQFF. The CDR3 DNA reads as TGTGCCAGCAGTTACTCGGAAGGAGACAATGAGCAGTTCTTC.

The chain employs TRBV18 and TRBJ1-2, with 8 bases lining up with TRBD1. The V gene end was trimmed by 3 bases and the J gene end by 7 bases; junction bases not matched to a gene: 4. Germline assignment: CDR1 KGHSH and CDR2 LQKENI. The CDR3 runs 13 residues. The CDR3 is CASSPQGASGYTF. The CDR3 DNA reads as TGTGCCAGCTCACCTCAGGGGGCGTCTGGCTACACCTTC.

The genes are TRBV3-1 (or the pseudogene TRBV3-2) and TRBJ1-6, with D perhaps matching TRBD1 (5 bases). Deletions cut 0 bases from V and 10 bases from J, with 13 bases between. The CDR3 length is 15 residues. CDR1 LGHDT and CDR2 YNNKEL come from the germline V gene (reference sequence). The CDR3 reads CASSQDPRGSSPLHF. The CDR3 DNA reads TGTGCCAGCAGCCAAGATCCTCGGGGGTCATCACCCCTCCACTTT.